This T cell receptor (beta chain) was recorded in a study of control samples from healthy donors and cancer patients. The data were produced by immunoSEQ multiplex PCR, yet TCRdb's version contains in-frame clones alone and is incomplete. The table includes around 120,000 clones, 80% to 90% detected once. The length of the CDR3 is 15 residues. The germline CDR1 and CDR2 sequences are SGHVS and FNYEAQ. As to this clone: Sequence at one end of the junction differs from germline and may be a read error.

The chain employs TRBV7-6 and TRBJ2-2; D is perhaps TRBD1 (6 bases). The source is a woman in her forties or fifties with colorectal cancer. The sample consisted of PBMCs. CDR3 DNA sequence: TGTGCCAGCACCTTACAGGGAGAGAACACCGGGGAGCTGTTTTTT. Translating it yields CASTLQGENTGELFF.